The 32 T cell receptor beta chains reported below all come from one sample, sequenced in a study of T cell changes during pregnancy in multiple sclerosis. This table comes from immunoSEQ multiplex PCR, and its TCRdb copy is limited to in-frame clones, with some not included. Of 55,000 to 80,000 clones in the sample, about nine tenths are singletons; the top ten hold around 9.5%. The source material was peripheral blood, sampled after pregnancy. These TCRs come from a female donor in good health, enrolled as a control in a pregnancy study.

The rearrangement uses TRBV30 and TRBJ1-5, with 8 bases matching TRBD1. The CDR3 covers 18 residues. Trimming took 2 bases from V and 1 from J; bases not matched to a gene: 13. Germline CDR1 is GTSNPN and CDR2 is SVGIG (reference sequence). CDR3 DNA: TGTGCCTGGAGTTCAACCGGACAGGGCCTCTTCAGCAATCAGCCCCAGCATTTT. The encoded protein is CAWSSTGQGLFSNQPQHF.

The chain employs TRBV5-8 and TRBJ2-1; the match to TRBD1 covers 9 bases. Germline loops: CDR1 SGHTS, CDR2 YDEGEE. This CDR3 is built from 15 residues. Trimming at V came to 0 bases and at J to 7 bases, leaving 5 bases not matched to a gene. The CDR3 coding sequence is TGTGCCAGCAGCTTGGTGGGGACAGGGCGTAATGAGCAGTTCTTC. Translation: CASSLVGTGRNEQFF.

There are a few counts of this clone. V is TRBV7-9 and J is TRBJ1-1, with 9 bases identical to TRBD1. The CDR3 has 14 amino acids. CDR1 is SEHNR and CDR2 is FQNEAQ in the germline V gene (reference sequence). With V trimmed by 5 bases and J by 4 bases, 5 bases remained unmatched. CDR3 sequence reads: CASSKGQGGTEAFF. As DNA, the CDR3 is TGTGCCAGCAGCAAGGGACAGGGAGGCACTGAAGCTTTCTTT.

The V and J genes are TRBV4-1 and TRBJ2-1; 10 bases are shared with TRBD2. J gave up 7 bases and V 4 bases, and 13 bases lay outside the gene matches. The CDR3 runs 17 residues. In germline, CDR1 is MGHRA, CDR2 YSYEKL. The CDR3 bases are TGCGCCAGCAGCCCACCAAATTTCGTAGCGGGAGGAAATGAGCAGTTCTTC. Translating gives CASSPPNFVAGGNEQFF.

The genes are TRBV6-1 and TRBJ2-1; D perhaps matches TRBD2 (6 bases). CDR3 length: 16 amino acids. V gave up 3 bases and J gave up 3 bases, with 15 bases separating them. Per germline, CDR1 MNHNS and CDR2 SASEGT. The CDR3 coding sequence is TGTGCCAGCAGTGACCTGGAACTAGCAGGCTACAATGAGCAGTTCTTC. It translates to CASSDLELAGYNEQFF.

This clone was counted a single time. The rearrangement joins TRBV7-9 to TRBJ2-5; 7 positions match TRBD2. V lost 5 bases to trimming and J lost 7 bases; unmatched junction nucleotides: 10. The CDR3 is made up of 14 amino acids. Germline values: CDR1 SEHNR, CDR2 FQNEAQ (reference sequence). CDR3 DNA sequence: TGTGCCAGCAGCCGTCTAGCGGACCCCCGGACCCAGTACTTC. It codes for CASSRLADPRTQYF.

The chain joins TRBV6-5 to TRBJ2-7; 8 bases agree with TRBD1. The germline CDR1 and CDR2 sequences are MNHEY and SVGAGI. The V and J ends lost 5 bases and 8 bases, in that order; junction bases with no gene match: 8. This CDR3 contains 13 residues. The CDR3 reads CASSPPTGAKQYF. As DNA, the CDR3 is TGTGCCAGCAGTCCACCGACAGGGGCTAAGCAGTACTTC.

The chain joins TRBV7-2 to TRBJ1-5, with a possible D match to TRBD1 (5 bases). Germline V lookup: CDR1 SGHTA, CDR2 FQGNSA. The CDR3 runs 15 residues. Trimming removed 1 base from V and 1 base from J, with 8 bases in between. Written as DNA, the CDR3 is TGTGCCAGCAGCTTAGTACAGGCCAGCAATCAGCCCCAGCATTTT. Its translation: CASSLVQASNQPQHF.

The chain is built from TRBV6-5 and TRBJ2-3, with D uncertain. The CDR3 consists of 15 residues. Germline V gene data show CDR1 as MNHEY and CDR2 as SVGAGI. The V end lost 6 bases, the J end lost 2 bases, and 15 bases lay between the germline ends. The CDR3 region has the DNA TGTGCCAGCAGACTTTCTGCACTTCTCACAGATACGCAGTATTTT. This sequence encodes CASRLSALLTDTQYF.

In its sample, this clone was seen many times. The rearrangement uses TRBV7-2 and TRBJ2-3; D unclear. The V and J ends lost 7 bases and 8 bases respectively, with 16 bases between them. CDR1 and CDR2 (germline): SGHTA, FQGNSA. This CDR3 is 13 amino acids long. CDR3 nucleotide sequence: TGTGCCAGCACCCTATGGTCGGGTGGTACGCAGTATTTT. Its translation: CASTLWSGGTQYF. Full variable domain (rest looked up from reference TRBV7-2 and TRBJ2-3): GAGVSQSPSNKVTEKGKDVELRCDPISGHTALYWYRQSLGQGLEFLIYFQGNSAPDKSGLPSDRFSAERTGGSVSTLTIQRTQQEDSAVYLCASTLWSGGTQYFGPGTRLTVL.

The chain links TRBV29-1 to TRBJ2-5, with 8 positions matching TRBD2. V was clipped by 6 bases and J by 0 bases; unmatched bases: 3. The CDR3 has 13 residues. In germline, CDR1 is SQVTM, CDR2 ANQGSEA. The DNA of the CDR3 is TGCAGCGTGCGGCGGGGGGACCAAGAGACCCAGTACTTC. The encoded protein is CSVRRGDQETQYF.

The J gene is TRBJ1-4, the V gene TRBV27; 9 bases line up with TRBD1. This CDR3 is 15 amino acids long. Per the germline V gene, CDR1 is MNHEY and CDR2 is SMNVEV (reference sequence). Losses at the gene ends were 3 bases for V and 7 bases for J; bases not matched to a gene: 6. CDR3 in DNA: TGTGCCAGCAGTTTGTTAACAGGGGGCTTTGAAAAACTGTTTTTT. Amino acid sequence: CASSLLTGGFEKLFF.

The genes are TRBV29-1 and TRBJ2-3; D is ambiguous. The germline V gene encodes CDR1 SQVTM and CDR2 ANQGSEA. The CDR3 covers 12 residues. V was cut by 8 bases and J by 2 bases, with 11 bases left in between. CDR3 amino acids: CSFRSNTDTQYF. In nucleotides, the CDR3 is TGCAGCTTCCGTAGCAACACAGATACGCAGTATTTT.

This chain uses TRBV14 with TRBJ2-1; 7 bases match TRBD2. Trimming removed 0 bases from V and 3 bases from J; junction bases left unmatched: 14. The length of the CDR3 is 19 residues. Per germline, CDR1 SGHDN and CDR2 FVKESK. The DNA for the CDR3 is TGTGCCAGCAGCCAAGATGCCAAGGGGTGGGGGGGTTACTACAATGAGCAGTTCTTC. Protein sequence: CASSQDAKGWGGYYNEQFF.

The V gene is TRBV6-5, the J gene TRBJ2-7; 7 bases agree with TRBD1. Unmatched junction bases numbered 10, after V lost 5 bases and J lost 3 bases. This CDR3 is 15 amino acids long. The germline V gene has CDR1 MNHEY and CDR2 SVGAGI. The CDR3 DNA reads TGTGCCAGCAGTACCAGGACAGGCAGATACTACGAGCAGTACTTC. Translated, it gives CASSTRTGRYYEQYF.

The chain employs TRBV28 and TRBJ2-1; 12 bases fit TRBD2. The CDR3 has 16 amino acids. Germline loops: CDR1 MDHEN, CDR2 SYDVKM. The V gene end was trimmed by 2 bases and the J gene end by 8 bases; junction bases not matched to a gene: 7. The CDR3 loop reads CASSLRGLAGIYEQFF. In nucleotides, the CDR3 is TGTGCCAGCAGTTTAAGGGGACTAGCGGGTATCTATGAGCAGTTCTTC.

V usage is TRBV5-1 and J usage is TRBJ2-5; 7 nucleotides line up with TRBD1. Trimming at V came to 2 bases and at J to 4 bases, leaving 5 bases not matched to a gene. The length of the CDR3 is 14 residues. Germline V gives CDR1 SGHRS, CDR2 YFSETQ. Here the CDR3 reads CASSLTGTVETQYF. The CDR3 region has the DNA TGCGCCAGCAGCTTAACCGGGACAGTAGAGACCCAGTACTTC.

V gene TRBV15 combines with J gene TRBJ2-5, with D uncertain. The germline gives CDR1 LNHNV, CDR2 YYDKDF (reference sequence). CDR3 length equals 14 residues. V dropped 0 bases and J dropped 1 base, with 6 bases sitting between them. CDR3 bases: TGTGCCACCAGCAGAGATTACGGCCAAGAGACCCAGTACTTC. Translating gives CATSRDYGQETQYF.

V and J are TRBV2 and TRBJ2-2, with D possibly TRBD1 on 5 matching bases. Trimming cost V 11 bases and J 1 base, with 14 bases left between them. CDR1 is SNHLY, CDR2 FYNNEI, per germline. CDR3 size: 14 residues. The CDR3 sequence: CASPRQGNTGELFF. The CDR3 DNA sequence: TGTGCCTCTCCTAGGCAGGGGAACACCGGGGAGCTGTTTTTT.

The chain is built from TRBV5-4 and TRBJ2-1; 11 nucleotides line up with TRBD2. Trimming removed 3 bases from V and 4 bases from J; junction bases left unmatched: 6. The CDR3 extends over 16 amino acids. CDR1 SGHNT and CDR2 YYREEE come from the germline V gene (reference sequence). The CDR3 DNA follows: TGTGCCAGCAGCTCACCGACTAGCGGGATGTACAATGAGCAGTTCTTC. Encoded protein: CASSSPTSGMYNEQFF.

The chain couples TRBV28 to TRBJ1-2; 10 bases are a match to TRBD1. The CDR3 is 13 residues long. Germline CDR1 reads MDHEN; CDR2 reads SYDVKM. V shed 5 bases, J shed 8 bases, and the junction held 5 bases outside the gene matches. CDR3 bases: TGTGCCAGCAGTCTAGGGACAGGGGTCGGCTACACCTTC. Translating it yields CASSLGTGVGYTF.

This clone has just one count. The J gene is TRBJ2-1, the V gene TRBV4-1, with TRBD2 matching 10 bases. The CDR3 covers 17 residues. The germline V gene encodes CDR1 MGHRA and CDR2 YSYEKL. V lost 0 bases, J lost 4 bases, and 6 bases stayed unmatched. As DNA, the CDR3 is TGCGCCAGCAGCCAAGACTTACTAGCGGGGAAATACAATGAGCAGTTCTTC. The encoded protein is CASSQDLLAGKYNEQFF.

The rearrangement uses TRBV5-4 and TRBJ2-2, with D possibly TRBD1 on 6 matching bases. Trimming stripped 5 bases from V and 3 bases from J, with 14 bases between. CDR1 is SGHNT, CDR2 YYREEE, per germline (reference sequence). This CDR3 has 15 residues. CDR3: CASRPGRGDTGELFF. In DNA form, the CDR3 reads TGTGCCAGCAGACCGGGCAGGGGTGACACCGGGGAGCTGTTTTTT.

A few counts support this clone. The chain has TRBV30 and TRBJ2-5; 7 bases align to TRBD2. From germline, CDR1 is GTSNPN and CDR2 SVGIG (reference sequence). Trimming cost V 0 bases and J 4 bases; bases outside gene matches: 5. This CDR3 spans 14 amino acids. CDR3 amino acids: CAWSVMGRGETQYF. The CDR3 nucleotides are TGTGCCTGGAGTGTAATGGGGAGGGGAGAGACCCAGTACTTC.

The J gene is TRBJ2-1, the V gene TRBV4-1, with TRBD2 matching 10 bases. J lost 3 bases, V lost 1 base, and 3 bases had no gene match. Germline-derived CDR1 and CDR2 are MGHRA and YSYEKL. This CDR3 is 16 amino acids long. CDR3 DNA sequence: TGCGCCAGCAGCCAAGGGCTAGCGGGAGTCTACAATGAGCAGTTCTTC. Its protein product is CASSQGLAGVYNEQFF.

V gene TRBV10-3 combines with J gene TRBJ2-1; 12 bases are shared with TRBD2. Trimming removed 2 bases from V and 7 bases from J; junction bases left unmatched: 9. CDR1 is ENHRY, CDR2 SYGVKD, per germline. This CDR3 is 17 amino acids long. The CDR3 sequence: CAISEIGGTSGQNEQFF. In nucleotides, the CDR3 is TGTGCCATCAGTGAGATTGGAGGGACTAGCGGGCAGAATGAGCAGTTCTTC.

This clone was recorded only once. The V call is TRBV27, the J call TRBJ2-1; 12 bases are shared with TRBD2. The V gene's germline CDR1 is MNHEY and CDR2 SMNVEV (reference sequence). V was pared by 2 bases and J by 7 bases, with 3 bases of the junction left unmatched. The CDR3 has 15 residues. The CDR3 here is CASSLQGLAGNEQFF. DNA of the CDR3: TGTGCCAGCAGTTTACAGGGACTAGCGGGTAATGAGCAGTTCTTC.

The chain couples TRBV10-3 to TRBJ2-6; tentatively, D is TRBD2 (6 bases). Trimming removed 8 bases at V and 2 bases at J, with 7 bases between. Germline assignment: CDR1 ENHRY and CDR2 SYGVKD. This CDR3 is built from 13 residues. CDR3 bases: TGTGCCATCGGGGGGACTGGGGCCAACGTCCTGACTTTC. Its translation: CAIGGTGANVLTF.

The chain carries TRBV7-2 and TRBJ1-1, with 9 bases lining up with TRBD1. Germline-derived CDR1 and CDR2 are SGHTA and FQGNSA. The CDR3 loop spans 12 amino acids. Losses at the gene ends were 6 bases for V and 6 bases for J; bases not matched to a gene: 2. The CDR3 sequence is CASSYRGPEAFF. The CDR3 bases are TGTGCCAGCAGTTACAGGGGGCCTGAAGCTTTCTTT.

V and J are TRBV6-1 and TRBJ2-1, with a tentative D call TRBD1 (6 bases). Germline loops: CDR1 MNHNS, CDR2 SASEGT. The CDR3 length is 12 residues. V shed 11 bases and J shed 8 bases, with 16 bases lying between them. The DNA for the CDR3 is TGTGCCCTCCAGGGGCAGACAGATGAGCAGTTCTTC. It specifies CALQGQTDEQFF.

Written as DNA, the CDR3 is TGTGCCAGCAGTTACGCCGGGACAGGTAGAAACACCATATATTTT. It specifies CASSYAGTGRNTIYF. The chain has TRBV6-5 and TRBJ1-3; TRBD1 aligns across 8 bases. V lost 2 bases, J lost 5 bases, and 5 bases stayed unmatched. The CDR3 runs to 15 residues. Germline CDR1 and CDR2: MNHEY and SVGAGI.

This clone has only a few counts. The chain recombines TRBV30 with TRBJ1-5; tentatively, D is TRBD1 (6 bases). This CDR3 contains 11 residues. In germline, CDR1 is GTSNPN, CDR2 SVGIG (reference sequence). V was trimmed by 2 bases and J by 10 bases, leaving 9 bases between them. This CDR3 is CAWSLGGPQHF. The CDR3 DNA reads TGTGCCTGGAGTCTAGGGGGTCCCCAGCATTTT. The full variable domain, its missing parts supplied by reference TRBV30 and TRBJ1-5, is SQTIHQWPATLVQPVGSPLSLECTVEGTSNPNLYWYRQAAGRGLQLLFYSVGIGQISSEVPQNLSASRPQDRQFILSSKKLLLSDSGFYLCAWSLGGPQHFGDGTRLSIL.